The clone carrying this TCR beta chain has more than one count but fewer than ten. One entry per CDR3 protein results from TCRdb running MiXCR on the PCR reads. Of about 2,400 distinct CDR3 sequences listed, less than 50% are singletons. With V trimmed by 10 bases and J by 10 bases, 16 bases remained unmatched. Germline V gives CDR1 MNHEY, CDR2 SMNVEV (reference sequence). The CDR3 covers 15 residues. These data originate in a study of immune characterization of retroperitoneal liposarcoma. This TCR was recovered from a male donor with retroperitoneal liposarcoma. The specimen sequenced was tumor tissue. The rearrangement uses TRBV27 and TRBJ2-1; 10 bases map to TRBD2. The CDR3 protein is CATKAGGGSMYEQFF. The DNA for the CDR3 is TGTGCCACCAAAGCGGGAGGGGGGTCTATGTACGAGCAGTTCTTC.